This T cell receptor (beta chain) was recorded in a study of cytomegalovirus exposure and HLA in healthy donors. This CDR3 region has 15 residues. Trimming cost V 7 bases and J 0 bases; bases outside gene matches: 7. From germline, CDR1 is SQVTM and CDR2 ANQGSEA. PCR primers comprised 60 Vbeta and 13 Jbeta primers. Profiling relied on immunoSEQ multiplex PCR, and the TCRdb table lists in-frame clones only, not all of them. The data hold 85,000 to 100,000 clones, with more than 60% observed a single time. Input material: PBMCs. This sequence was found in a man in his forties or fifties in good health and CMV-seropositive. V is TRBV29-1 and J is TRBJ2-2, with 8 nucleotides matching TRBD2. The CDR3 DNA sequence: TGCAGCGCCCGAACTAGCGGCGCGAACACCGGGGAGCTGTTTTTT. It codes for CSARTSGANTGELFF.